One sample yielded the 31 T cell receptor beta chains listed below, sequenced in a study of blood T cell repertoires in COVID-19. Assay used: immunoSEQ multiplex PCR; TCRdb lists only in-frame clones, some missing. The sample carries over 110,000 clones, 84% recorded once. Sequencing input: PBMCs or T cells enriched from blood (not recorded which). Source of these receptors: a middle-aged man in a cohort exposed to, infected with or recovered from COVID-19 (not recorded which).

CDR3 nucleotides: TGTGCCAGCAGCTTAAAACAGGGGGCCACCGGGGAGCTGTTTTTT. Its protein product is CASSLKQGATGELFF. V is TRBV5-5 and J is TRBJ2-2; TRBD1 aligns across 9 bases. J was trimmed by 4 bases and V by 2 bases; bases with no gene match: 3. The CDR3 consists of 15 residues. Germline CDR1 is SGHKS and CDR2 is YYEKEE (reference sequence).

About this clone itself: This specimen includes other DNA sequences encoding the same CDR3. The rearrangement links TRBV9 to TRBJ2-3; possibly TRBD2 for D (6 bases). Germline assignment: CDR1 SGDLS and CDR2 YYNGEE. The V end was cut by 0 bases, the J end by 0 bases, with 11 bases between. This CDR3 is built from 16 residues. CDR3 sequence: CASSVDGGTSTDTQYF. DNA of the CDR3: TGTGCCAGCAGCGTAGACGGGGGTACCAGCACAGATACGCAGTATTTT. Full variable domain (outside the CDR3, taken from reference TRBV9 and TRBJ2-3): DSGVTQTPKHLITATGQRVTLRCSPRSGDLSVYWYQQSLDQGLQFLIQYYNGEERAKGNILERFSAQQFPDLHSELNLSSLELGDSALYFCASSVDGGTSTDTQYFGPGTRLTVL.

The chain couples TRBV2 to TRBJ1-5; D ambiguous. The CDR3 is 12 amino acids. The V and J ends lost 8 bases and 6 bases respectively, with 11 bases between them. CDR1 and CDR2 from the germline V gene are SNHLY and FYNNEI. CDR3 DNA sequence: TGTGCCAGCGGAGACTCCTTTCAGCCCCAGCATTTT. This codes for CASGDSFQPQHF. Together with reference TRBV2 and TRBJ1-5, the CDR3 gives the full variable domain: EPEVTQTPSHQVTQMGQEVILRCVPISNHLYFYWYRQILGQKVEFLVSFYNNEISEKSEIFDDQFSVERPDGSNFTLKIRSTKLEDSAMYFCASGDSFQPQHFGDGTRLSIL.

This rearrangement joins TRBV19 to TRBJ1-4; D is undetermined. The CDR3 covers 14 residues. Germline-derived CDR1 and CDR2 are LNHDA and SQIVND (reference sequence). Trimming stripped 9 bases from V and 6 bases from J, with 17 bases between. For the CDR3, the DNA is TGTGCCAGCCTGAGGGCCGGCCGATATGAAAAACTGTTTTTT. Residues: CASLRAGRYEKLFF.

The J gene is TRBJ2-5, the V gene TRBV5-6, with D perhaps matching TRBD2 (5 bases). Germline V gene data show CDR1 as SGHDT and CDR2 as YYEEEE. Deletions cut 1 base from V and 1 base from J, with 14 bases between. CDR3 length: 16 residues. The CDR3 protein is CASSLFRLGLQETQYF. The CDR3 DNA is TGTGCCAGCAGCTTGTTTCGGCTAGGACTCCAAGAGACCCAGTACTTC.

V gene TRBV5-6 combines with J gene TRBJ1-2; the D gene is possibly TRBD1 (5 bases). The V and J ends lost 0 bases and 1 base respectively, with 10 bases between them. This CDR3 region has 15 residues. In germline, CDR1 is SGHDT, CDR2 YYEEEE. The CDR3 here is CASSLVRRVNYGYTF. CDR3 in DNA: TGTGCCAGCAGCTTGGTGCGCAGGGTTAACTATGGCTACACCTTC. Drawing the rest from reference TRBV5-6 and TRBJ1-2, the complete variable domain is DAGVTQSPTHLIKTRGQQVTLRCSPKSGHDTVSWYQQALGQGPQFIFQYYEEEERQRGNFPDRFSGHQFPNYSSELNVNALLLGDSALYLCASSLVRRVNYGYTFGSGTRLTVV.

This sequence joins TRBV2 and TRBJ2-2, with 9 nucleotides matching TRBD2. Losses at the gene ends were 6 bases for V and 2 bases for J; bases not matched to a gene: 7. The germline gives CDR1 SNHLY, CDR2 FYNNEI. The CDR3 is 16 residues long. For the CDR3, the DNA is TGTGCCAGCAGCCGTTTTAGCGGGGGTAACACCGGGGAGCTGTTTTTT. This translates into CASSRFSGGNTGELFF.

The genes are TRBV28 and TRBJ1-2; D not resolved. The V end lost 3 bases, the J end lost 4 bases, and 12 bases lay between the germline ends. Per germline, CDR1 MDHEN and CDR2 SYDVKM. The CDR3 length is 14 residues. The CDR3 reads CASSLAQFVYGYTF. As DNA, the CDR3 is TGTGCCAGCAGTTTGGCACAGTTCGTCTATGGCTACACCTTC.

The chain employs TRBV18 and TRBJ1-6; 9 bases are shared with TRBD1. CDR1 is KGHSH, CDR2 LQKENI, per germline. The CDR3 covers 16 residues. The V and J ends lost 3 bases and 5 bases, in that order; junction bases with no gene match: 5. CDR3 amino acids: CASSPAGTGNNSPLHF. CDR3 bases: TGTGCCAGCTCACCGGCCGGGACAGGGAATAATTCACCCCTCCACTTT.

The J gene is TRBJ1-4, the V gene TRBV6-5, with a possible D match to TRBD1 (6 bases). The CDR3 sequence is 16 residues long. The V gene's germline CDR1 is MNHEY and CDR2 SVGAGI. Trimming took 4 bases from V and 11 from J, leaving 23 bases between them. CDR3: CASSCLTGTSSFKLFF. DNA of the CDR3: TGTGCCAGCAGTTGTTTGACCGGGACAAGTAGTTTTAAACTGTTTTTT.

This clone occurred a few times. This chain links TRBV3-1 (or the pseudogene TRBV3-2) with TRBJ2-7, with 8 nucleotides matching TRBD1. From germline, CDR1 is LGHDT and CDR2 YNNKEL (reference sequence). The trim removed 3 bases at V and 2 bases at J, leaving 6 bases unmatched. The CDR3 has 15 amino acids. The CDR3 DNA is TGTGCCAGCAGCCACCGGGACAGGTTCCCCTACGAGCAGTACTTC. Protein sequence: CASSHRDRFPYEQYF.

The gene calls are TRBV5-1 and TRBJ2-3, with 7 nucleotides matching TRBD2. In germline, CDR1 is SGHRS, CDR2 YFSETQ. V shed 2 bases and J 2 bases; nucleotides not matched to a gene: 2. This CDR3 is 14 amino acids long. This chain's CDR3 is CASSFREATDTQYF. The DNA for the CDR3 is TGCGCCAGCAGCTTTCGGGAGGCCACAGATACGCAGTATTTT.

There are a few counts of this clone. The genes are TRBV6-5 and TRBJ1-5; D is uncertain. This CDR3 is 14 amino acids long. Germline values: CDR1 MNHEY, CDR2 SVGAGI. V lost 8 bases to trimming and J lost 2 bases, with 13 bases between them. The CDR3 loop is CASGYTDGNQPQHF. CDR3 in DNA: TGTGCCAGCGGGTACACAGACGGCAATCAGCCCCAGCATTTT.

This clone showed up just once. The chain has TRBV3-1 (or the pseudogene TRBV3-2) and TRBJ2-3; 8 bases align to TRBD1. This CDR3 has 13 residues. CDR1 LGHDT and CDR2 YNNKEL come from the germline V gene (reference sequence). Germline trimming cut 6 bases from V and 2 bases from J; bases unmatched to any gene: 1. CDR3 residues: CASRDRATDTQYF. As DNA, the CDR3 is TGTGCCAGCAGGGACAGGGCCACAGATACGCAGTATTTT.

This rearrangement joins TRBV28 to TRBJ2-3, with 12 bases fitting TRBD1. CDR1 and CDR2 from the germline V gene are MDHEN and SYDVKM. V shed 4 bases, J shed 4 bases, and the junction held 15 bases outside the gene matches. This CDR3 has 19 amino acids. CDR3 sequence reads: CASSSPFQGDRGLADTQYF. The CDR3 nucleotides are TGTGCCAGCAGTTCCCCATTCCAGGGGGACAGGGGGCTCGCAGATACGCAGTATTTT.

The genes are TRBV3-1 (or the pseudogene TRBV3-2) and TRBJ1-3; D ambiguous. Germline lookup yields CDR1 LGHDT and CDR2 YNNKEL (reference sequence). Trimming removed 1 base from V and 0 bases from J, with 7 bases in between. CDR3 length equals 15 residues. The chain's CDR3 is CASSQGQRSGNTIYF. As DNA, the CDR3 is TGTGCCAGCAGCCAAGGGCAGCGCTCTGGAAACACCATATATTTT.

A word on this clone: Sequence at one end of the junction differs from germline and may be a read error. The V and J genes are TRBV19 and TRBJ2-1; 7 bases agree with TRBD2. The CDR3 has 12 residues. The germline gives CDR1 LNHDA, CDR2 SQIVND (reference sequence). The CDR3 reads CASSMRGNEQFF. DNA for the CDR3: TGTGCCAGCAGTATGCGGGGGAATGAGCAGTTCTTC.

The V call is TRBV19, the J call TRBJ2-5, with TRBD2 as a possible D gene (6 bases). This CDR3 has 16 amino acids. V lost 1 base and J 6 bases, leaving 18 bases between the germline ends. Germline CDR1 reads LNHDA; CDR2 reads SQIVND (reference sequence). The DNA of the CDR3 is TGTGCCAGTAGTATAGGCGGGCGGGGTTCGGGAAAGACCCAGTACTTC. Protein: CASSIGGRGSGKTQYF.

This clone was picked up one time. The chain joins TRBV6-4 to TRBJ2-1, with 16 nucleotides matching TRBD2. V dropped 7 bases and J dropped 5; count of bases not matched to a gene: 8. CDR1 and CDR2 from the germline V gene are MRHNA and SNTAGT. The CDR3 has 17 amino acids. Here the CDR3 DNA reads TGTGCCAGCACCCAGGGACTAGCGGGAGGGATAAACAATGAGCAGTTCTTC. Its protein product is CASTQGLAGGINNEQFF.

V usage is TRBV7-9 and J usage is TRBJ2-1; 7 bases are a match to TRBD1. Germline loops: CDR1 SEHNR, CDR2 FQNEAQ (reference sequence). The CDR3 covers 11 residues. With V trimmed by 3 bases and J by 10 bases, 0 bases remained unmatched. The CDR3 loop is CASSLGQEQFF. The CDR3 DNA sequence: TGTGCCAGCAGCTTGGGACAGGAGCAGTTCTTC.

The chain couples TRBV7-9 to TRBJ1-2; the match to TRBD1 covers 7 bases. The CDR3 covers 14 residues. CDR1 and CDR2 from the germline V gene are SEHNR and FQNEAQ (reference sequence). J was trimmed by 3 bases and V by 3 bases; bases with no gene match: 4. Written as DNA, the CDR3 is TGTGCCAGCAGCTTGGGGGACAGCTACTATGGCTACACCTTC. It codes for CASSLGDSYYGYTF.

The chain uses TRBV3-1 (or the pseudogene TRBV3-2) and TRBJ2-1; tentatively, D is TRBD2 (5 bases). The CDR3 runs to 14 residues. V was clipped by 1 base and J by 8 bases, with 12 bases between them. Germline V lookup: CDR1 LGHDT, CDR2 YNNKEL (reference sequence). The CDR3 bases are TGTGCCAGCAGCCAAGTTTCCGGGGTCGATGAGCAGTTCTTC. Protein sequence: CASSQVSGVDEQFF.

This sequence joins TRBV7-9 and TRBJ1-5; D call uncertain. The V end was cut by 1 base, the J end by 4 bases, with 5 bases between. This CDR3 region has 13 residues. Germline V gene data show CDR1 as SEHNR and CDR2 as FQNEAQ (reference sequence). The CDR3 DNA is TGTGCCAGCAGCTTAGTCGAGAATCAGCCCCAGCATTTT. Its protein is CASSLVENQPQHF.

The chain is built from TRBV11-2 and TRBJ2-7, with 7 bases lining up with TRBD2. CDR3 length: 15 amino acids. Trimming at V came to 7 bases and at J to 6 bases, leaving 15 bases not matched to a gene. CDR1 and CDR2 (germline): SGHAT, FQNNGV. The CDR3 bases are TGTGCCAGCACCACCGGGACTACGACGTCCCCCGAGCAGTACTTC. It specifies CASTTGTTTSPEQYF. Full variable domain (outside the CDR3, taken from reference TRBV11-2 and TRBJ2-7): EAGVAQSPRYKIIEKRQSVAFWCNPISGHATLYWYQQILGQGPKLLIQFQNNGVVDDSQLPKDRFSAERLKGVDSTLKIQPAKLEDSAVYLCASTTGTTTSPEQYFGPGTRLTVT.

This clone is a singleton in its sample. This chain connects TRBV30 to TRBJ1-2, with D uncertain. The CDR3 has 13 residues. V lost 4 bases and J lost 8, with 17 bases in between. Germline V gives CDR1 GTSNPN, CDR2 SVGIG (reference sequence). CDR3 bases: TGTGCCTGGAAATTCGGGGTCGGAGGGGGCTACACCTTC. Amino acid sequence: CAWKFGVGGGYTF.

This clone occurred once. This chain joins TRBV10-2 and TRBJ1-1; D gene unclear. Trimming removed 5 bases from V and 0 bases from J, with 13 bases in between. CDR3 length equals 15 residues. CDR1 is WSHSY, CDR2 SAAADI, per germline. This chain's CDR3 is CASSSQNNMNTEAFF. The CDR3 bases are TGCGCCAGCAGTAGTCAGAACAACATGAACACTGAAGCTTTCTTT.

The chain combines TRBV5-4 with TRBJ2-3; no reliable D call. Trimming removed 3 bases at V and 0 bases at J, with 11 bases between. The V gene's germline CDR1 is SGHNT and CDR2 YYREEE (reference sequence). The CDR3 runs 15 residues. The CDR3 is CASSSRVASTDTQYF. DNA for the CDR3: TGTGCCAGCAGCTCCCGGGTTGCTAGCACAGATACGCAGTATTTT.

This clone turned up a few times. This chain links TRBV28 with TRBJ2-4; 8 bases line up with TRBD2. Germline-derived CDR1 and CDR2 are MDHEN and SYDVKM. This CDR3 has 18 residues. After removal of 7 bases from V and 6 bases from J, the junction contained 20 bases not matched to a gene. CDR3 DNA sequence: TGTGCCAGCACCTGGAGGACTAGCACCCCCCTGGTGGGAAACATTCAGTACTTC. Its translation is CASTWRTSTPLVGNIQYF.

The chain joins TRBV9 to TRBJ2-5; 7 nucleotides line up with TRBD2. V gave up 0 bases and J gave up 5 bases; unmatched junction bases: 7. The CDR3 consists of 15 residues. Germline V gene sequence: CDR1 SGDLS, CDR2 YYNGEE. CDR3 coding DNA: TGTGCCAGCAGCGTAGGGGGCGGGAGTGGTGAGACCCAGTACTTC. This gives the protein CASSVGGGSGETQYF.

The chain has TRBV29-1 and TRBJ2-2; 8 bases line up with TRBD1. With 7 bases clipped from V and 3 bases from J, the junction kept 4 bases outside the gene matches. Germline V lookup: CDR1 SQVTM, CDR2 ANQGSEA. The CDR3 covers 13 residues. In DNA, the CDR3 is TGCAGCGCCGACAGGGGTGACACCGGGGAGCTGTTTTTT. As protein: CSADRGDTGELFF.

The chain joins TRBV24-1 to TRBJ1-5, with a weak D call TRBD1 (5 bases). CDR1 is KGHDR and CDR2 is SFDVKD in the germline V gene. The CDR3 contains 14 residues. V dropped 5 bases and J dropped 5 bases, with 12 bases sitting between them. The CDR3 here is CATSGGEVYQPQHF. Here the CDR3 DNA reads TGTGCCACCAGTGGGGGGGAGGTCTATCAGCCCCAGCATTTT.